One sample yielded the 17 T cell receptor beta chains listed below, sequenced in a study of blood T cell repertoires in COVID-19 (dated by TCRdb to the early 2020s). Library preparation used the immunoSEQ multiplex PCR assay. TCRdb holds this immuneACCESS table with in-frame rearrangements only. Some clones are missing; in checked studies, unresolved V genes explain under half, and the rest has no known cause. The table for this sample lists 30,000 to 40,000 clones; 75% to 90% of them were counted only once. The top ten constitute around 14% of the sample. Sequencing was done on a sample of peripheral blood. The receptors come from a woman in her 70s with acute or convalescent COVID-19.

The J gene is TRBJ2-3, the V gene TRBV7-2, with TRBD2 matching 7 bases. Germline CDR1 is SGHTA and CDR2 is FQGNSA. V gave up 5 bases and J gave up 1 base; unmatched junction bases: 12. The CDR3 extends over 17 amino acids. CDR3 in DNA: TGTGCCAGCAGCCACGGGCGGGGGTGGTCGGGCACAGATACGCAGTATTTT. Amino acid sequence: CASSHGRGWSGTDTQYF.

This clone has just one count. The V call is TRBV29-1, the J call TRBJ2-5, with 8 bases identical to TRBD1. Germline assignment: CDR1 SQVTM and CDR2 ANQGSEA. Trimming took 2 bases from V and 1 from J; bases not matched to a gene: 9. CDR3 length: 16 amino acids. Here the CDR3 DNA reads TGCAGCGTTGAACAAAGGACAGGGAGCTCCCAAGAGACCCAGTACTTC. This encodes CSVEQRTGSSQETQYF.

Only a few counts were recorded for this clone. The gene calls are TRBV5-1 and TRBJ2-1, with D possibly being TRBD2 (6 bases). Trimming took off 3 bases at V and 5 bases at J, with 18 bases between the two ends. CDR1 SGHRS and CDR2 YFSETQ come from the germline V gene. CDR3 length: 16 amino acids. CDR3 sequence (DNA): TGCGCCAGCAGCTCCCATGGGGTGGGAGGCCACAATGAGCAGTTCTTC. Amino acid sequence: CASSSHGVGGHNEQFF.

This rearrangement joins TRBV14 to TRBJ1-1; D is undetermined. Germline V gene lookup returns CDR1 SGHDN and CDR2 FVKESK. The CDR3 totals 12 residues. The V end lost 4 bases, the J end lost 5 bases, and 8 bases lay between the germline ends. This CDR3 reads CASSLSRTEAFF. The CDR3 region has the DNA TGTGCCAGCAGCCTCTCGAGAACTGAAGCTTTCTTT.

As to this clone: The junction departs from germline at one end; a sequencing error may be responsible. V gene TRBV16 combines with J gene TRBJ2-3, with D possibly TRBD1 on 5 matching bases. Germline V CDR1 and CDR2: KGHSY, FQNENV. This CDR3 is built from 11 residues. CDR3 sequence: CASSQSIVQAF. The CDR3 DNA is TGTGCCAGCAGCCAATCGATAGTACAGGCCTTT.

V gene TRBV5-6 combines with J gene TRBJ2-2; possibly TRBD2 for D (6 bases). Germline loops: CDR1 SGHDT, CDR2 YYEEEE. Between the trimmed V and J ends, which lost 0 bases and 3 bases, there was a span of 9 bases. CDR3 size: 15 residues. The CDR3 reads CASSLDGTYTGELFF. The CDR3 nucleotides are TGTGCCAGCAGCTTGGATGGGACTTACACCGGGGAGCTGTTTTTT.

The V gene is TRBV3-1 (or the pseudogene TRBV3-2), the J gene TRBJ2-7; 7 nucleotides align to TRBD2. J lost 0 bases, V lost 4 bases, and 9 bases had no gene match. CDR3 length equals 16 residues. CDR1 is LGHDT, CDR2 YNNKEL, per germline (reference sequence). DNA of the CDR3: TGTGCCAGCAGCCCCTGGGGGGGTCCACTCTCCTACGAGCAGTACTTC. Protein sequence: CASSPWGGPLSYEQYF.

In DNA, the CDR3 is TGTGCCAGCAGTCAACCGGGACAGGGTAGAGGTGGCTACACCTTC. Translating it yields CASSQPGQGRGGYTF. J is TRBJ1-2 and V is TRBV28; 9 bases match TRBD1. Germline V gene sequence: CDR1 MDHEN, CDR2 SYDVKM. V lost 5 bases to trimming and J lost 7 bases; unmatched junction nucleotides: 11. CDR3 length: 15 amino acids.

This chain joins TRBV6-1 and TRBJ2-3, with 12 bases lining up with TRBD2. Germline assignment: CDR1 MNHNS and CDR2 SASEGT. V gave up 4 bases and J gave up 0 bases; unmatched junction bases: 8. The CDR3 runs 18 residues. CDR3 nucleotide sequence: TGTGCCAGCAGTGCCGGGCTAGCGGGAGGGCCAAGCACAGATACGCAGTATTTT. Translating it yields CASSAGLAGGPSTDTQYF.

The genes are TRBV7-2 and TRBJ2-3; TRBD2 matches 9 bases. Trimming cost V 6 bases and J 0 bases; bases outside gene matches: 4. The CDR3 is made up of 15 amino acids. The germline CDR1 and CDR2 sequences are SGHTA and FQGNSA. DNA for the CDR3: TGTGCCAGCAGGCTTAGCGGGGGAAGCACAGATACGCAGTATTTT. Residues: CASRLSGGSTDTQYF.

Only a few counts were recorded for this clone. The chain links TRBV20-1 to TRBJ2-7; 8 nucleotides match TRBD1. The V and J ends lost 3 bases and 3 bases, in that order; junction bases with no gene match: 10. Germline V CDR1 and CDR2: DFQATT, SNEGSKA (reference sequence). The CDR3 loop spans 15 amino acids. The DNA for the CDR3 is TGCAGTGCTAGTGTTCCAGGGGGCTACAACTACGAGCAGTACTTC. Residues: CSASVPGGYNYEQYF.

This rearrangement joins TRBV27 to TRBJ1-5; possible D gene TRBD1, 6 bases. This CDR3 has 15 residues. The V and J ends lost 4 bases and 2 bases respectively, with 12 bases between them. CDR1 is MNHEY, CDR2 SMNVEV, per germline (reference sequence). The CDR3 coding sequence is TGTGCCAGCAGTTCCTCCAGGGGCGGCAATCAGCCCCAGCATTTT. This translates into CASSSSRGGNQPQHF.

The chain couples TRBV5-4 to TRBJ2-5; D is unresolved. Trimming pared 1 base from V and 3 bases from J, leaving 4 bases between. The germline gives CDR1 SGHNT, CDR2 YYREEE (reference sequence). The CDR3 consists of 12 residues. CDR3 amino acids: CASSLPKETQYF. CDR3 DNA sequence: TGTGCCAGCAGCTTGCCTAAAGAGACCCAGTACTTC.

In its sample, this clone was seen a few times. This chain joins TRBV6-5 and TRBJ1-2; D ambiguous. V lost 10 bases to trimming and J lost 7 bases, with 10 bases between them. The CDR3 length is 10 residues. The germline CDR1 and CDR2 sequences are MNHEY and SVGAGI. CDR3 amino acids: CATWSGGYTF. In DNA form, the CDR3 reads TGTGCCACCTGGAGTGGTGGCTACACCTTC.

This chain joins TRBV7-9 and TRBJ2-7, with 9 bases aligning to TRBD1. V was clipped by 5 bases and J by 4 bases; unmatched bases: 6. The germline gives CDR1 SEHNR, CDR2 FQNEAQ (reference sequence). This CDR3 is built from 14 residues. CDR3: CASSRGQGAYEQYF. As DNA, the CDR3 is TGTGCCAGCAGCCGGGGACAGGGAGCTTACGAGCAGTACTTC.

This chain links TRBV24-1 with TRBJ2-3; maybe TRBD2 (6 bases). The germline V gene has CDR1 KGHDR and CDR2 SFDVKD. The CDR3 has 15 residues. V shed 2 bases and J shed 0 bases, with 8 bases lying between them. The CDR3 is CATSDSGTSTDTQYF. CDR3 nucleotides: TGTGCCACCAGTGATTCGGGGACTAGCACAGATACGCAGTATTTT.

J is TRBJ1-2 and V is TRBV5-1; TRBD1 aligns across 9 bases. Germline-derived CDR1 and CDR2 are SGHRS and YFSETQ. The junction had 7 bases not matched to a gene; V was cut back by 0 bases and J by 7 bases. The CDR3 covers 15 residues. The CDR3 sequence: CASSLVWDRDGGYTF. The CDR3 DNA is TGCGCCAGCAGCTTGGTCTGGGACAGGGATGGTGGCTACACCTTC. Drawing the rest from reference TRBV5-1 and TRBJ1-2, the complete variable domain is KAGVTQTPRYLIKTRGQQVTLSCSPISGHRSVSWYQQTPGQGLQFLFEYFSETQRNKGNFPGRFSGRQFSNSRSEMNVSTLELGDSALYLCASSLVWDRDGGYTFGSGTRLTVV.